The 20 T cell receptor beta chains below come from one sample, sequenced in a study of siplizumab effects on memory and regulatory T cells (dated by TCRdb to about 2019). The library was prepared using the immunoSEQ multiplex PCR assay. The immuneACCESS repertoire file appears here via TCRdb, limited to in-frame rearrangements. These files lack a portion of the clones; in checked studies, under half of the deficit traces to unresolved V genes, and the cause of the others is not known. Across this sample there are around 78,000 clones, with about 90% seen only once. The ten largest clones add up to approximately 28% of the sample. Sequenced material: CD8+ T cells sorted from blood. The receptors here all came from a human donor in good health.

This rearrangement joins TRBV7-3 to TRBJ2-2; D not certain. The V gene's germline CDR1 is SGHTA and CDR2 FQGTGA. This CDR3 has 17 amino acids. V shed 1 base and J shed 0 bases, with 12 bases lying between them. The CDR3 DNA is TGTGCCAGCAGCTTAAGTCTGATGGGGTCGAACACCGGGGAGCTGTTTTTT. Its protein is CASSLSLMGSNTGELFF. Drawing the rest from reference TRBV7-3 and TRBJ2-2, the complete variable domain is GAGVSQTPSNKVTEKGKYVELRCDPISGHTALYWYRQSLGQGPEFLIYFQGTGAADDSGLPNDRFFAVRPEGSVSTLKIQRTERGDSAVYLCASSLSLMGSNTGELFFGEGSRLTVL.

The chain carries TRBV30 and TRBJ1-4, with 10 bases that match TRBD1. Germline trimming cut 3 bases from V and 3 bases from J; bases unmatched to any gene: 7. The CDR3 contains 16 residues. CDR1 GTSNPN and CDR2 SVGIG come from the germline V gene (reference sequence). The CDR3 sequence is CAWSAAGTGANEKLFF. The CDR3, as DNA: TGTGCCTGGAGCGCCGCCGGGACAGGGGCTAATGAAAAACTGTTTTTT.

This clone occurred a few times. This chain joins TRBV5-1 and TRBJ2-2, with D unclear. Trimming took 4 bases from V and 6 from J, leaving 4 bases between them. The CDR3 has 11 amino acids. The germline V gene has CDR1 SGHRS and CDR2 YFSETQ. The CDR3 region is CASSLAGELFF. In DNA form, the CDR3 reads TGCGCCAGCAGCCTCGCCGGGGAGCTGTTTTTT.

Regarding this clone: At one of its ends the junction is not consistent with the germline gene, which may arise from a read error. The V call is TRBV11-2, the J call TRBJ1-2, with 7 bases that match TRBD1. The CDR3 covers 10 residues. Germline V gives CDR1 SGHAT, CDR2 FQNNGV. This CDR3 reads CASSFTGENF. The DNA of the CDR3 is TGTGCCAGCAGCTTTACAGGGGAAAACTTC.

This clone appeared a single time. The rearrangement joins TRBV11-2 to TRBJ2-1, with D perhaps matching TRBD2 (6 bases). The germline V and J ends were trimmed by 0 bases and 8 bases, with 20 bases remaining between them. The CDR3 loop spans 17 amino acids. The V gene's germline CDR1 is SGHAT and CDR2 FQNNGV. The CDR3 region is CASSLDYSDYRLYEQFF. The CDR3 region has the DNA TGTGCCAGCAGCTTAGATTATTCGGACTACCGTTTATATGAGCAGTTCTTC. The complete variable domain, with remaining parts taken from reference TRBV11-2 and TRBJ2-1, reads EAGVAQSPRYKIIEKRQSVAFWCNPISGHATLYWYQQILGQGPKLLIQFQNNGVVDDSQLPKDRFSAERLKGVDSTLKIQPAKLEDSAVYLCASSLDYSDYRLYEQFFGPGTRLTVL.

The chain links TRBV7-3 to TRBJ1-5, with D tentatively TRBD1 (5 bases). Germline loops: CDR1 SGHTA, CDR2 FQGTGA. The CDR3 spans 13 residues. The V end was cut by 2 bases, the J end by 7 bases, with 9 bases between. CDR3 in DNA: TGTGCCAGCAGCTTAGGAGGGGACCAGCCCCAGCATTTT. Protein product: CASSLGGDQPQHF.

This chain connects TRBV19 to TRBJ1-4; possible D gene TRBD1, 5 bases. Germline V gene sequence: CDR1 LNHDA, CDR2 SQIVND (reference sequence). The V end was cut by 2 bases, the J end by 2 bases, with 9 bases between. The CDR3 runs to 15 residues. Here the CDR3 reads CASSIWGSTNEKLFF. CDR3 DNA sequence: TGTGCCAGTAGTATATGGGGCAGCACTAATGAAAAACTGTTTTTT.

The gene calls are TRBV7-9 and TRBJ2-1; D might be TRBD2 (5 bases). Trimming cost V 2 bases and J 0 bases, with 8 bases left between them. The CDR3 length is 15 residues. CDR1 and CDR2 from the germline V gene are SEHNR and FQNEAQ (reference sequence). As DNA, the CDR3 is TGTGCCAGCAGCTTATTACTAGGCTCCTACAATGAGCAGTTCTTC. Translating it yields CASSLLLGSYNEQFF. The variable domain in full, with the rest retrieved from reference TRBV7-9 and TRBJ2-1, is DTGVSQNPRHKITKRGQNVTFRCDPISEHNRLYWYRQTLGQGPEFLTYFQNEAQLEKSRLLSDRFSAERPKGSFSTLEIQRTEQGDSAMYLCASSLLLGSYNEQFFGPGTRLTVL.

The V gene is TRBV7-6, the J gene TRBJ2-7; TRBD1 agrees at 7 bases. The CDR3 length is 17 residues. The germline V gene encodes CDR1 SGHVS and CDR2 FNYEAQ. Losses at the gene ends were 7 bases for V and 5 bases for J; bases not matched to a gene: 20. Written as DNA, the CDR3 is TGTGCCAGCACAAATTCTTATACCGGGACAGTTACCCACGAGCAGTACTTC. Protein sequence: CASTNSYTGTVTHEQYF. Using reference TRBV7-6 and TRBJ2-7 for the parts outside the CDR3, the full variable domain is GAGVSQSPRYKVTKRGQDVALRCDPISGHVSLYWYRQALGQGPEFLTYFNYEAQQDKSGLPNDRFSAERPEGSISTLTIQRTEQRDSAMYRCASTNSYTGTVTHEQYFGPGTRLTVT.

This chain links TRBV29-1 with TRBJ1-2; D might be TRBD1 (5 bases). In germline, CDR1 is SQVTM, CDR2 ANQGSEA. The V gene lost 0 bases and the J gene lost 4 bases, with 9 bases spanning the gap. The CDR3 sequence is 13 residues long. CDR3 coding DNA: TGCAGCGTTGAAGAGGGGGTCGGCTATGGCTACACCTTC. Amino acid sequence: CSVEEGVGYGYTF.

J is TRBJ2-7 and V is TRBV7-2; 9 positions match TRBD2. Per germline, CDR1 SGHTA and CDR2 FQGNSA. V was pared by 8 bases and J by 2 bases, with 10 bases of the junction left unmatched. The CDR3 sequence is 15 residues long. The CDR3 DNA reads TGTGCCAGCTGCCCTCTCGCGGGAGGGACCTACGAGCAGTACTTC. Its translation: CASCPLAGGTYEQYF.

The V call is TRBV7-9, the J call TRBJ1-2, with D possibly TRBD1 on 5 matching bases. Germline CDR1 reads SEHNR; CDR2 reads FQNEAQ (reference sequence). This CDR3 is 13 amino acids long. V dropped 0 bases and J dropped 6 bases, with 8 bases sitting between them. The CDR3 loop is CASSLARVDGYTF. In DNA form, the CDR3 reads TGTGCCAGCAGCTTAGCCAGGGTTGATGGCTACACCTTC.

This clone appeared a few times. The chain links TRBV25-1 to TRBJ1-3; D not certain. V was pared by 6 bases and J by 0 bases, with 15 bases between. The CDR3 runs 16 residues. Germline V CDR1 and CDR2: MGHDK, SYGVNS. The CDR3: CASRARGESSGNTIYF. Written as DNA, the CDR3 is TGTGCCAGCAGGGCACGCGGCGAAAGCTCTGGAAACACCATATATTTT.

With regard to this clone: Other DNA sequences within the sample encode an identical CDR3. The chain couples TRBV28 to TRBJ2-3; D may be TRBD1 or TRBD2 (5 bases each). Trimming took 2 bases from V and 0 from J, leaving 9 bases between them. The CDR3 has 15 residues. Germline V gene data show CDR1 as MDHEN and CDR2 as SYDVKM. CDR3 DNA: TGTGCCAGCAGTTTAGGGACGGGAAGCACAGATACGCAGTATTTT. Its translation: CASSLGTGSTDTQYF. Filled out from reference TRBV28 and TRBJ2-3, the complete variable domain reads DVKVTQSSRYLVKRTGEKVFLECVQDMDHENMFWYRQDPGLGLRLIYFSYDVKMKEKGDIPEGYSVSREKKERFSLILESASTNQTSMYLCASSLGTGSTDTQYFGPGTRLTVL.

J is TRBJ2-2 and V is TRBV4-1, with TRBD1 as a possible D gene (5 bases). The V end was cut by 5 bases, the J end by 3 bases, with 19 bases between. Germline V lookup: CDR1 MGHRA, CDR2 YSYEKL. There are 17 residues in the CDR3. Here the CDR3 reads CASSSPAPQGDTGELFF. Written as DNA, the CDR3 is TGCGCCAGCAGCTCCCCCGCCCCGCAGGGTGACACCGGGGAGCTGTTTTTT.

This rearrangement joins TRBV4-1 to TRBJ2-7; D is possibly TRBD2 (6 bases). Germline CDR1 and CDR2: MGHRA and YSYEKL. With 0 bases removed from V and 10 bases from J, the gap between germline ends came to 25 bases. The CDR3 loop spans 17 amino acids. CDR3 coding DNA: TGCGCCAGCAGCCAAGATCAGGAGGGACTGAAAATTAAGGCCCAGTACTTC. Amino acid sequence: CASSQDQEGLKIKAQYF.

The genes are TRBV6-5 and TRBJ1-2, with TRBD1 matching over 7 bases. The CDR3 length is 14 residues. With V trimmed by 10 bases and J by 2 bases, 10 bases remained unmatched. Looked up from germline, CDR1 is MNHEY and CDR2 is SVGAGI. CDR3 sequence reads: CATGDRPSNYGYTF. CDR3 coding DNA: TGTGCCACCGGGGACAGACCTTCCAACTATGGCTACACCTTC.

The rearrangement uses TRBV27 and TRBJ2-7; 8 bases fit TRBD2. The CDR3 is 14 residues long. J lost 5 bases, V lost 5 bases, and 8 bases had no gene match. Germline V lookup: CDR1 MNHEY, CDR2 SMNVEV (reference sequence). CDR3 residues: CASSRGTSGHEQYF. CDR3 nucleotides: TGTGCCAGCAGTCGCGGGACTAGTGGCCACGAGCAGTACTTC.

V and J are TRBV30 and TRBJ1-1, with 9 nucleotides matching TRBD1. CDR3 length: 14 residues. Looked up from germline, CDR1 is GTSNPN and CDR2 is SVGIG (reference sequence). Unmatched junction bases numbered 6, after V lost 3 bases and J lost 4 bases. CDR3 sequence reads: CAWRGGQGGTEAFF. The CDR3 bases are TGTGCCTGGAGGGGGGGACAGGGTGGCACTGAAGCTTTCTTT.

The chain has TRBV4-1 and TRBJ1-2; no firm D call. Germline V lookup: CDR1 MGHRA, CDR2 YSYEKL. V was clipped by 1 base and J by 1 base, with 10 bases between them. The CDR3 is 15 amino acids. CDR3 DNA: TGCGCCAGCAGCCAAGGCGCAGCGATTAACTATGGCTACACCTTC. It encodes CASSQGAAINYGYTF.